The 16 T cell receptor beta chains listed next were all sequenced from one sample in a study of T-cell memory formation after mild COVID-19. TCRdb used MiXCR to reprocess the 5' RACE reads, holding one entry per CDR3 protein. The sample contains hundreds of thousands of distinct CDR3 sequences, roughly 20% of which appear only once. The sequencing input was PBMCs or a T cell subset sorted from them (not recorded which). These receptors were taken from an adult woman who had mild COVID-19 (a few samples of this study predate the infection). Cell type and time point are not known.

The chain joins TRBV5-5 to TRBJ1-2; no definite D call. The CDR3 sequence is 13 residues long. V was clipped by 1 base and J by 2 bases, with 6 bases between them. CDR1 is SGHKS, CDR2 YYEKEE, per germline (reference sequence). CDR3 sequence: CASSLLVNYGYTF. CDR3 coding DNA: TGTGCCAGCAGCTTGTTAGTAAACTATGGCTACACCTTC.

The J gene is TRBJ2-5, the V gene TRBV6-5, with TRBD2 matching over 15 bases. CDR3 length: 17 residues. Germline V lookup: CDR1 MNHEY, CDR2 SVGAGI. The V segment lost 5 bases and the J segment 7 bases; nucleotides outside the gene matches: 11. CDR3 sequence: CASSISGLAGGRGTQYF. In DNA, the CDR3 is TGTGCCAGCAGTATATCGGGACTAGCGGGGGGTCGAGGGACCCAGTACTTC.

The CDR3 bases are TGTGCCAACGGGAGGGGCTACAATGAGCAGTTCTTC. Amino acids: CANGRGYNEQFF. The chain couples TRBV5-4 to TRBJ2-1; TRBD2 matches at 8 bases. Per the germline V gene, CDR1 is SGHNT and CDR2 is YYREEE (reference sequence). The CDR3 length is 12 residues. J was trimmed by 3 bases and V by 9 bases; bases with no gene match: 2.

The sample holds one count of this clonotype. The chain carries TRBV14 and TRBJ2-1; the match to TRBD2 covers 10 bases. CDR1 and CDR2 (germline): SGHDN, FVKESK. J lost 6 bases, V lost 3 bases, and 11 bases had no gene match. The CDR3 contains 17 residues. The DNA for the CDR3 is TGTGCCAGCAGCCATATCCCTAGCGGGAGTAGAGGCAATGAGCAGTTCTTC. Translation gives CASSHIPSGSRGNEQFF.

This clonotype was picked up a small number of times. This rearrangement joins TRBV6-5 to TRBJ2-3; D possibly uses TRBD1 or TRBD2 (6 bases each). V was shortened by 0 bases and J by 6 bases, with 13 bases between the two germline ends. Germline V gene sequence: CDR1 MNHEY, CDR2 SVGAGI. CDR3 length: 15 residues. The CDR3 reads CASSYSGRGRDTQYF. For the CDR3, the DNA is TGTGCCAGCAGTTACTCGGGCCGGGGGCGCGATACGCAGTATTTT.

This sequence joins TRBV7-6 and TRBJ2-4; 8 nucleotides match TRBD1. This CDR3 has 20 residues. Germline trimming cut 4 bases from V and 0 bases from J; bases unmatched to any gene: 17. CDR1 is SGHVS and CDR2 is FNYEAQ in the germline V gene. CDR3 protein: CASSCQDRTGTEIAKNIQYF. The CDR3 DNA is TGTGCCAGCAGCTGCCAAGATCGGACAGGGACCGAAATAGCCAAAAACATTCAGTACTTC.

V gene TRBV20-1 combines with J gene TRBJ1-2; D is unclear. Germline loops: CDR1 DFQATT, CDR2 SNEGSKA (reference sequence). V lost 0 bases and J lost 6, with 26 bases in between. The CDR3 sequence is 18 residues long. CDR3 DNA: TGCAGTGCTAGAGATCGGGTCCGGGATACCCAGCCGGGCCATGGCTACACCTTC. It is translated as CSARDRVRDTQPGHGYTF.

This clonotype was seen once. The V and J genes are TRBV6-2 or TRBV6-3 and TRBJ2-3, with 12 bases lining up with TRBD1. Looked up from germline, CDR1 is MNHEY and CDR2 is SVGEGT. Unmatched junction bases numbered 6, after V lost 5 bases and J lost 3 bases. The CDR3 contains 16 residues. In DNA, the CDR3 is TGTGCCAGCAGTAACCGGGACAGGGGGCCGACAGATACGCAGTATTTT. Residues: CASSNRDRGPTDTQYF.

This clonotype has only a few counts. The rearrangement joins TRBV29-1 to TRBJ2-3; the match to TRBD2 covers 12 bases. Germline V gene sequence: CDR1 SQVTM, CDR2 ANQGSEA. CDR3 length: 15 residues. V trimming: 4 bases; J trimming: 4 bases; junction bases outside the gene matches: 6. CDR3 region: CSVATSGGRSDTQYF. The CDR3 DNA sequence: TGCAGCGTTGCTACTAGCGGGGGGAGGTCAGATACGCAGTATTTT.

This clonotype was counted many times. CDR3 residues: CASSLAGGQPQHF. The CDR3 DNA follows: TGTGCCAGCAGTTTAGCGGGGGGGCAGCCCCAGCATTTT. The V gene is TRBV12-3 or TRBV12-4, the J gene TRBJ1-5; maybe TRBD1 (5 bases). The CDR3 has 13 residues. Trimming stripped 0 bases from V and 7 bases from J, with 7 bases between.

A few counts support this clonotype. V and J are TRBV18 and TRBJ2-2, with TRBD1 identical over 8 bases. The length of the CDR3 is 16 residues. The V segment lost 3 bases and the J segment 4 bases; nucleotides outside the gene matches: 7. CDR1 and CDR2 from the germline V gene are KGHSH and LQKENI. The CDR3 DNA is TGTGCCAGCTCACCTCCGGACAGGGACGTCACCGGGGAGCTGTTTTTT. This sequence encodes CASSPPDRDVTGELFF.

The V and J genes are TRBV6-5 and TRBJ2-7; a possible D gene is TRBD1 (5 bases). This CDR3 is built from 14 residues. With 2 bases removed from V and 0 bases from J, the gap between germline ends came to 8 bases. Germline CDR1 is MNHEY and CDR2 is SVGAGI. The CDR3 DNA sequence: TGTGCCAGCAGTTACGGGGCGGCCTCCTACGAGCAGTACTTC. The encoded protein is CASSYGAASYEQYF.

The sample holds a few counts of this clonotype. The chain combines TRBV4-1 with TRBJ2-3; D possibly uses TRBD1 or TRBD2 (6 bases each). V gave up 1 base and J gave up 4 bases, with 9 bases separating them. The CDR3 is 14 amino acids. CDR1 and CDR2 from the germline V gene are MGHRA and YSYEKL. The CDR3 spells CASSQGGASDTQYF. CDR3 nucleotides: TGCGCCAGCAGCCAAGGGGGGGCGTCAGATACGCAGTATTTT.

This chain uses TRBV5-1 with TRBJ2-3; 9 nucleotides align to TRBD1. Unmatched junction bases numbered 2, after V lost 4 bases and J lost 2 bases. Germline values: CDR1 SGHRS, CDR2 YFSETQ. This CDR3 has 14 residues. CDR3 DNA: TGCGCCAGCAGCCGGACAGGGGACACAGATACGCAGTATTTT. Translated, it gives CASSRTGDTDTQYF.

V is TRBV4-3 and J is TRBJ2-1, with D possibly being TRBD1 or TRBD2 (5 bases each). There are 15 residues in the CDR3. V gave up 3 bases and J gave up 2 bases, with 11 bases separating them. In germline, CDR1 is LGHNA, CDR2 YSLEER. The CDR3 nucleotides read TGCGCCAGCAGCCACATAGTGGGGGCCTACAATGAGCAGTTCTTC. This translates into CASSHIVGAYNEQFF.

This clonotype was observed a few times. The rearrangement links TRBV6-6 to TRBJ2-5; D possibly corresponds to TRBD2 (6 bases). Germline CDR1 reads MNHNY; CDR2 reads SVGAGI (reference sequence). V was shortened by 4 bases and J by 4 bases, with 16 bases between the two germline ends. The CDR3 totals 15 residues. The CDR3 region has the DNA TGTGCCAGCAGTTTTCCGGGAGAGGTGCGAGAGACCCAGTACTTC. This codes for CASSFPGEVRETQYF.